The 27 T cell receptor beta chains in this list originate from one sample, sequenced in a study of blood T cell repertoires in COVID-19. Profiled with immunoSEQ multiplex PCR; TCRdb holds only in-frame clones, not every one. The table has over 110,000 clones, 60% to 85% seen once; the top ten hold just under 2%. Sequencing was done on a sample of peripheral blood. These receptors all come from a woman aged 55-75 years with acute or convalescent COVID-19.

Only one count was recorded for this clone. The rearrangement links TRBV21-1 to TRBJ2-1; the D segment call TRBD1 is taken from the table without a DNA check. TRBV21-1 represents a pseudogene. The CDR3 length is 13 residues. The chain's CDR3 is CASSKQGGNEQFF. In DNA, the CDR3 is TGTGCCAGCAGCAAACAGGGGGGCAATGAGCAGTTCTTC.

This clone showed up just once. The chain uses TRBV11-2 and TRBJ2-2; possible D gene TRBD2, 5 bases. V was cut by 2 bases and J by 0 bases, with 10 bases left in between. CDR1 and CDR2 from the germline V gene are SGHAT and FQNNGV. The CDR3 covers 16 residues. The CDR3 here is CASSLFPDSNTGELFF. The CDR3, as DNA: TGTGCCAGCAGCTTATTCCCGGACTCGAACACCGGGGAGCTGTTTTTT.

This rearrangement joins TRBV27 to TRBJ1-5, with no clear D. The CDR3 is 14 amino acids. V dropped 4 bases and J dropped 4 bases, with 11 bases sitting between them. Per the germline V gene, CDR1 is MNHEY and CDR2 is SMNVEV (reference sequence). CDR3 amino acids: CASSSPQRNQPQHF. The DNA for the CDR3 is TGTGCCAGCAGTTCCCCTCAGCGTAATCAGCCCCAGCATTTT.

This clone showed up just a few times. The chain links TRBV14 to TRBJ2-1; the match to TRBD2 covers 13 bases. CDR3 length: 17 residues. The V gene end was trimmed by 4 bases and the J gene end by 5 bases; junction bases not matched to a gene: 8. The germline V gene has CDR1 SGHDN and CDR2 FVKESK. The CDR3: CASSRGWGLAGNNEQFF. The CDR3 DNA reads TGTGCCAGCAGCCGAGGGTGGGGACTAGCGGGAAACAATGAGCAGTTCTTC.

V gene TRBV10-3 combines with J gene TRBJ2-2; 14 nucleotides align to TRBD2. V lost 8 bases and J lost 3; bases outside the gene matches: 5. Germline lookup yields CDR1 ENHRY and CDR2 SYGVKD. The CDR3 sequence is 16 residues long. CDR3 in DNA: TGTGCCATCGGGACTAGCGGGAGCTGGGACACCGGGGAGCTGTTTTTT. Its protein product is CAIGTSGSWDTGELFF.

The rearrangement links TRBV4-2 to TRBJ1-6; the D is unclear. The CDR3 sequence is 18 residues long. Germline values: CDR1 LGHNA, CDR2 YNFKEQ. The V end was cut by 0 bases, the J end by 0 bases, with 12 bases between. The CDR3 reads CASSQEPQASSYNSPLHF. CDR3 DNA sequence: TGTGCCAGCAGCCAAGAGCCCCAGGCGAGCTCCTATAATTCACCCCTCCACTTT.

The chain joins TRBV10-1 to TRBJ1-6; D is ambiguous. The CDR3 totals 13 residues. Trimming pared 2 bases from V and 5 bases from J, leaving 4 bases between. Germline lookup yields CDR1 WNHNN and CDR2 SYGVQD (reference sequence). DNA for the CDR3: TGCGCCAGCAGTGAGGGCCATAATTCACCCCTCCACTTT. The encoded protein is CASSEGHNSPLHF.

The CDR3 DNA reads as TGTGCCAGCAGCAAGACTAGCGGAATGTACAATGAGCAGTTCTTC. It yields the protein CASSKTSGMYNEQFF. V gene TRBV7-8 combines with J gene TRBJ2-1, with 9 bases lining up with TRBD2. Trimming took 5 bases from V and 4 from J; bases not matched to a gene: 6. CDR1 is SGHVS and CDR2 is FQNEAQ in the germline V gene. The CDR3 runs 15 residues.

The rearrangement links TRBV7-9 to TRBJ2-5; D gene unclear. V shed 3 bases and J shed 5 bases, with 10 bases lying between them. The CDR3 covers 13 residues. Germline V gene lookup returns CDR1 SEHNR and CDR2 FQNEAQ (reference sequence). DNA of the CDR3: TGTGCCAGCAGCTTCCCACCGCGCGAGACCCAGTACTTC. This translates into CASSFPPRETQYF.

The chain is built from TRBV5-8 and TRBJ2-7; D is perhaps TRBD2 (5 bases). The V gene's germline CDR1 is SGHTS and CDR2 YDEGEE. The CDR3 extends over 15 amino acids. Trimming shortened V by 2 bases and J by 0 bases, and 12 bases separated the two germline ends. CDR3 sequence reads: CASSLTGVSSYEQYF. The CDR3 nucleotides read TGTGCCAGCAGCTTAACCGGGGTGAGCTCCTACGAGCAGTACTTC.

The chain carries TRBV6-4 and TRBJ2-3; D unresolved. Germline V CDR1 and CDR2: MRHNA, SNTAGT. V gave up 4 bases and J gave up 0 bases, with 8 bases separating them. CDR3 size: 14 residues. The CDR3 loop reads CASSAGSSTDTQYF. The CDR3 DNA reads as TGTGCCAGCAGTGCCGGGTCTAGCACAGATACGCAGTATTTT.

The rearrangement uses TRBV6-5 and TRBJ2-7, with 9 bases aligning to TRBD1. Trimming cost V 6 bases and J 5 bases; bases outside gene matches: 5. The CDR3 is 13 residues long. Germline assignment: CDR1 MNHEY and CDR2 SVGAGI. The CDR3 coding sequence is TGTGCCAGCAGGAGGACAGGGGAACACGAGCAGTACTTC. It translates to CASRRTGEHEQYF.

This clone was observed a few times. The genes are TRBV28 and TRBJ1-2; perhaps TRBD1 as D (6 bases). Trimming removed 2 bases from V and 4 bases from J, with 11 bases in between. CDR3 length: 14 residues. Germline CDR1 reads MDHEN; CDR2 reads SYDVKM. Here the CDR3 DNA reads TGTGCCAGCAGTTTACCGGACAGCTTCTATGGCTACACCTTC. This translates into CASSLPDSFYGYTF.

The chain carries TRBV7-9 and TRBJ1-6; D unclear. The V gene's germline CDR1 is SEHNR and CDR2 FQNEAQ (reference sequence). V was cut by 1 base and J by 4 bases, with 5 bases left in between. The CDR3 length is 14 residues. CDR3 residues: CASSLEQYNSPLHF. As DNA, the CDR3 is TGTGCCAGCAGCTTAGAACAGTATAATTCACCCCTCCACTTT.

The CDR3 reads CASSLDRGNTIYF. Here the CDR3 DNA reads TGCGCCAGCAGCTTAGACAGGGGAAACACCATATATTTT. The V gene is TRBV5-1, the J gene TRBJ1-3, with a tentative D call TRBD1 (6 bases). Germline CDR1 SGHRS, CDR2 YFSETQ. V shed 2 bases and J shed 4 bases, with 7 bases lying between them. CDR3 size: 13 residues.

The V and J genes are TRBV12-3 or TRBV12-4 and TRBJ1-5; possible D gene TRBD1, 5 bases. The CDR3 loop spans 13 amino acids. Between the trimmed V and J ends, which lost 5 bases and 7 bases, there was a span of 12 bases. CDR3 loop: CASSGAGVQPQHF. CDR3 bases: TGTGCCAGCAGTGGGGCGGGGGTCCAGCCCCAGCATTTT.

The rearrangement links TRBV7-2 to TRBJ2-2, with 8 bases matching TRBD2. V was pared by 4 bases and J by 7 bases, with 8 bases of the junction left unmatched. The CDR3 spans 15 residues. CDR1 SGHTA and CDR2 FQGNSA come from the germline V gene. As DNA, the CDR3 is TGTGCCAGCAGCTCGGGACTAGTATTCATCGGGGAGCTGTTTTTT. This translates into CASSSGLVFIGELFF.

The J gene is TRBJ2-7, the V gene TRBV28; 7 bases are a match to TRBD1. The trim removed 6 bases at V and 0 bases at J, leaving 11 bases unmatched. CDR1 MDHEN and CDR2 SYDVKM come from the germline V gene. This CDR3 has 16 amino acids. CDR3 in amino acids: CASSQAGWDSSYEQYF. DNA of the CDR3: TGTGCCAGCAGCCAAGCTGGTTGGGACAGCTCCTACGAGCAGTACTTC.

The rearrangement uses TRBV18 and TRBJ2-7; no clear D. Trimming stripped 3 bases from V and 4 bases from J, with 10 bases between. Germline lookup yields CDR1 KGHSH and CDR2 LQKENI. The CDR3 is 13 residues long. In nucleotides, the CDR3 is TGTGCCAGCTCACCGAGAGCAGCGTACGAGCAGTACTTC. Encoded protein: CASSPRAAYEQYF.

The J gene is TRBJ1-6, the V gene TRBV30, with a weak D call TRBD1 (5 bases). The germline gives CDR1 GTSNPN, CDR2 SVGIG (reference sequence). The V end was cut by 3 bases, the J end by 7 bases, with 10 bases between. The CDR3 sequence is 13 residues long. CDR3 DNA sequence: TGTGCCTGGAGGGGGCTTGGGAATTCACCCCTCCACTTT. Translation gives CAWRGLGNSPLHF.

This clone has only one observation. This chain joins TRBV5-1 and TRBJ1-2, with D possibly being TRBD1 (6 bases). Trimming stripped 0 bases from V and 0 bases from J, with 12 bases between. Per the germline V gene, CDR1 is SGHRS and CDR2 is YFSETQ. This CDR3 is built from 16 residues. The CDR3 DNA sequence: TGCGCCAGCAGCTTGGCCTCGGACAGATCTAACTATGGCTACACCTTC. Its protein product is CASSLASDRSNYGYTF.

This clone came up once. V gene TRBV12-3 or TRBV12-4 combines with J gene TRBJ1-2, with a tentative D call TRBD1 (6 bases). V was clipped by 2 bases and J by 6 bases, with 10 bases between them. This CDR3 is 13 amino acids long. The CDR3 sequence is CASSLQGPDGYTF. The CDR3, as DNA: TGTGCCAGCAGTTTACAGGGGCCGGATGGCTACACCTTC.

The chain has TRBV28 and TRBJ2-5; 8 nucleotides line up with TRBD1. With V trimmed by 5 bases and J by 0 bases, 8 bases remained unmatched. The CDR3 sequence is 16 residues long. Germline CDR1 and CDR2: MDHEN and SYDVKM. The CDR3 region has the DNA TGTGCCAGCAGTCTCCGGACAGGGTATGACCAAGAGACCCAGTACTTC. It is translated as CASSLRTGYDQETQYF.

The gene calls are TRBV30 and TRBJ2-2; D call uncertain. From germline, CDR1 is GTSNPN and CDR2 SVGIG (reference sequence). Trimming left V 3 bases short and J 1 base short, with 6 bases between. The CDR3 covers 13 residues. The CDR3 DNA follows: TGTGCCTGGAGGGTCGGGAACACCGGGGAGCTGTTTTTT. Protein: CAWRVGNTGELFF.

This clone was picked up one time. This CDR3 is also generated by other DNA sequences in the sample. V usage is TRBV6-6 and J usage is TRBJ1-2; 7 bases match TRBD1. CDR1 and CDR2 from the germline V gene are MNHNY and SVGAGI (reference sequence). The CDR3 extends over 15 amino acids. The V and J ends lost 2 bases and 3 bases, in that order; junction bases with no gene match: 6. The CDR3 DNA reads TGTGCCAGCAGTTACGCGACAGGGATGGACTATGGCTACACCTTC. Translated: CASSYATGMDYGYTF.

This clone was picked up a small number of times. The gene calls are TRBV27 and TRBJ2-7, with unresolved D. CDR1 and CDR2 (germline): MNHEY, SMNVEV (reference sequence). The CDR3 runs 13 residues. V was cut by 2 bases and J by 4 bases, with 9 bases left in between. In DNA form, the CDR3 reads TGTGCCAGCAGTTTAGGCAGAAGATACGAGCAGTACTTC. Its protein is CASSLGRRYEQYF.

The V call is TRBV4-1, the J call TRBJ1-5; D gene unclear. Trimming stripped 0 bases from V and 10 bases from J, with 10 bases between. There are 13 residues in the CDR3. Germline-derived CDR1 and CDR2 are MGHRA and YSYEKL. The CDR3 coding sequence is TGCGCCAGCAGCCAAGAGGAGGAGAGACCCCAGCATTTT. Protein: CASSQEEERPQHF.